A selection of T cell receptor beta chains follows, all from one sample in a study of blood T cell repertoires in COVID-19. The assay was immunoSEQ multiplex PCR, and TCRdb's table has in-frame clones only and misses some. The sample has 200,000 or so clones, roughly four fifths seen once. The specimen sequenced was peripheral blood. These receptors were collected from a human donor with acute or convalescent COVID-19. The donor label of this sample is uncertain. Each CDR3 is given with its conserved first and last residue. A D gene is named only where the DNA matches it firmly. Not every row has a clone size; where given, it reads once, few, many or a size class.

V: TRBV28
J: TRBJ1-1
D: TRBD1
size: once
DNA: TGTGCCAGCAGCTTTGGGACAGGGCAGGGGAACACTGAAGCTTTCTTT
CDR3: CASSFGTGQGNTEAFF

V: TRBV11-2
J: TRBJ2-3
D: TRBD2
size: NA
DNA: TGTGCCAGCAGCTTAGATAGGACTAGCGGACTCCTAAGGGATACGCAGTATTTT
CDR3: CASSLDRTSGLLRDTQYF

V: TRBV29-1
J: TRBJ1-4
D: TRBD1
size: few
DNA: TGCAGCGTTGGCGCAGGGGGCGCTGCCGAAAAACTGTTTTTT
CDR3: CSVGAGGAAEKLFF

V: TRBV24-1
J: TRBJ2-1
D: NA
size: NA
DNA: TGTGCCACCAGTGATCCCCCAGACTACAATGAGCAGTTCTTC
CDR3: CATSDPPDYNEQFF

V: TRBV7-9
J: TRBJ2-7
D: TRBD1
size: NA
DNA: TGTGCCAGCAGCATGGGACAGGGGGTGGGATACGAGCAGTACTTC
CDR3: CASSMGQGVGYEQYF

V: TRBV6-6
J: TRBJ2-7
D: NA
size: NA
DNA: TGTGCCAGCAGAACAGGGTTGCCGAGCGAGCAGTACTTC
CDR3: CASRTGLPSEQYF

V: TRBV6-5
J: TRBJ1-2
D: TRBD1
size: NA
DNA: TGTGCCAGCACAACGGACAGGGGCTATGGCTACACCTTC
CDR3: CASTTDRGYGYTF

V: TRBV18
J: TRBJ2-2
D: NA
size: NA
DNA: TGTGCCAGCTCACGAACGGGGGAAAAGGTCACCGGGGAGCTGTTTTTT
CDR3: CASSRTGEKVTGELFF

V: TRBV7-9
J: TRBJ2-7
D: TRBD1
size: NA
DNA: TGTGCCAGCAGCTTAATGAGGTCTGGACAGGGGGCCCCCTACGAGCAGTACTTC
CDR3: CASSLMRSGQGAPYEQYF

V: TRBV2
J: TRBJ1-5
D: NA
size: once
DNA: TGTGCCAGCAGCGGGGGATCAAGCAATCAGCCCCAGCATTTT
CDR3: CASSGGSSNQPQHF

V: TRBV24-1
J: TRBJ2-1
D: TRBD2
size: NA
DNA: TGTGCCACCAGTGACTCCGGGACTACCTTTAGTGGCGAGCAGTTCTTC
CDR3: CATSDSGTTFSGEQFF

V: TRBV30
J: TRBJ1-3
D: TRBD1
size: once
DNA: TGTGCCTGGAAGACAGGGACCTCTGGAAACACCATATATTTT
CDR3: CAWKTGTSGNTIYF

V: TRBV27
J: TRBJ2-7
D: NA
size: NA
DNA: TGTGCCAGCAGTTTAGGGGGGATCACGTACGAGCAGTACTTC
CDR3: CASSLGGITYEQYF

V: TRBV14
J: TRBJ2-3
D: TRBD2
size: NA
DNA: TGTGCCAGCAGCCAAGTGTATGGCGGGAGCGGCACAGATACGCAGTATTTT
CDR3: CASSQVYGGSGTDTQYF

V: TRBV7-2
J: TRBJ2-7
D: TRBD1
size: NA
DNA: TGTGCCAGCAGCTTAGGACAGGGCTTGTCCTACGAGCAGTACTTC
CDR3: CASSLGQGLSYEQYF

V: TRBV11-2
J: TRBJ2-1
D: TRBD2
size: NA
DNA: TGTGCCAGCAGTCGCCCCCTAGCGGGTGCTTACAATGAGCAGTTCTTC
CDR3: CASSRPLAGAYNEQFF

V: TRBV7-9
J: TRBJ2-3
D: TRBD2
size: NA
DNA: TGTGCCAGCAGCGGGTCGGGACTAACGTCACATACGCAGTATTTT
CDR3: CASSGSGLTSHTQYF

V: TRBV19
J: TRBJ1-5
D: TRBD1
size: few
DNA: TGTGCCAGTAGTATAGAGGCACAGGGGGGTCAGCCCCAGCATTTT
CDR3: CASSIEAQGGQPQHF

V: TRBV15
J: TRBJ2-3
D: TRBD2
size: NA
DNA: TGTGCCACCAGCAGAGGGACTAGCGGGAGAACAGATACGCAGTATTTT
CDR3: CATSRGTSGRTDTQYF

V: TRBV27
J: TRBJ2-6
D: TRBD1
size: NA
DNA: TGTGCCAGCAGTATCCAGACAGGGGACGGGGCCAACGTCCTGACTTTC
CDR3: CASSIQTGDGANVLTF

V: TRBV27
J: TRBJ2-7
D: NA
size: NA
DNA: TGTGCCAGCAGTTCGAGCGACAGTTACGAGCAGTACTTC
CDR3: CASSSSDSYEQYF

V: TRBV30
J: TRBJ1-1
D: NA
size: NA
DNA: TGTGCCTGGAGACCCTCAGTGAACACTGAAGCTTTCTTT
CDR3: CAWRPSVNTEAFF

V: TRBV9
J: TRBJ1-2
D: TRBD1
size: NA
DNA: TGTGCCAGCAGCCCTGGGACAGGTTTAGATGGCTACACCTTC
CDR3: CASSPGTGLDGYTF

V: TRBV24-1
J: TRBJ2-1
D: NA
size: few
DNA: TGTGCCACCAGTGACCGGGACAAAAAGTTCTTC
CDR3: CATSDRDKKFF

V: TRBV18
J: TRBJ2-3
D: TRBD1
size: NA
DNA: TGTGCCAGCTCACTTCTATACCTGACAGGGGGAAGCACAGATACGCAGTATTTT
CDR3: CASSLLYLTGGSTDTQYF

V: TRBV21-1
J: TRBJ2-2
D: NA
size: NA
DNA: TGTGCCAGCAGTCGAGGACAGGGGTCCGAAAAGAACACCGGGGAGCTGTTTTTT
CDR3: CASSRGQGSEKNTGELFF

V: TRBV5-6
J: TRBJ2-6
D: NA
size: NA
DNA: TGTGCCAGCAGCTGGACAGTCTCTGGGGCCAACGTCCTGACTTTC
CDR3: CASSWTVSGANVLTF

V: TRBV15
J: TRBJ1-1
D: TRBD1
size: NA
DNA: TGTGCCACCGTGGGGACAGAGACTTACACTGAAGCTTTCTTT
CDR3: CATVGTETYTEAFF

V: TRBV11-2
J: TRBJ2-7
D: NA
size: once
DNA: TGTGCCAGCAGCTTAGTCGGGGTGAGCTCCTACGAGCAGTACTTC
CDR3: CASSLVGVSSYEQYF

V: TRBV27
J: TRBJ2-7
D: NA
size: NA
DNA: TGTGCCAGCAGTTTATCGGGACTCCGCTACGAGCAGTACTTC
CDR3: CASSLSGLRYEQYF

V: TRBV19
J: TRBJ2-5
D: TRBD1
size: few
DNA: TGTGCCAGTAATCGGGACAGGGGTGAGACCCAGTACTTC
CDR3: CASNRDRGETQYF

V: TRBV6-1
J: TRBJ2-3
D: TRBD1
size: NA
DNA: TGTGCCAGCAGTGAAAGCTCCGGGACAGGAAGAGCAGATACGCAGTATTTT
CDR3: CASSESSGTGRADTQYF

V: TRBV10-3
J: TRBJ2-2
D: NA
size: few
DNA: TGTGCCATCAGTGGTCAGGTTCACACCGGGGAGCTGTTTTTT
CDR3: CAISGQVHTGELFF

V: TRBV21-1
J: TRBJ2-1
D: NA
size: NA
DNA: TGTGCCAGCAGCTCCCGGGGGGGCGCGGGAGGGCCCTCCTTGTCCTACAATGAGCAGTTCTTC
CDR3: CASSSRGGAGGPSLSYNEQFF

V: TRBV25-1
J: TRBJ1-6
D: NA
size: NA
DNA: TGTGCCAGCAGTGCCCCAGGGGCGTATAATTCACCCCTCCACTTT
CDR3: CASSAPGAYNSPLHF

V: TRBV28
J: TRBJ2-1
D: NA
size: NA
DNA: TGTGCCAGCAGTCCCACGTCAGGTTTCAGCAATGAGCAGTTCTTC
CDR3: CASSPTSGFSNEQFF

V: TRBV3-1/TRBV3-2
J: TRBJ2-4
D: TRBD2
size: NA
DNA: TGTGCCAGCACCGGGGGACTAGCGGGGTACTTAGCCAAAAACATTCAGTACTTC
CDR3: CASTGGLAGYLAKNIQYF

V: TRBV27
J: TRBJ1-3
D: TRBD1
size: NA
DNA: TGTGCCAGCAGTTCAGGGGGCCGGTTTGGAAACACCATATATTTT
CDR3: CASSSGGRFGNTIYF

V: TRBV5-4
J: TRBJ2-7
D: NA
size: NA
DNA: TGTGCCAGCAGCCAACAGGGTTCCAACGAGCAGTACTTC
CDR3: CASSQQGSNEQYF